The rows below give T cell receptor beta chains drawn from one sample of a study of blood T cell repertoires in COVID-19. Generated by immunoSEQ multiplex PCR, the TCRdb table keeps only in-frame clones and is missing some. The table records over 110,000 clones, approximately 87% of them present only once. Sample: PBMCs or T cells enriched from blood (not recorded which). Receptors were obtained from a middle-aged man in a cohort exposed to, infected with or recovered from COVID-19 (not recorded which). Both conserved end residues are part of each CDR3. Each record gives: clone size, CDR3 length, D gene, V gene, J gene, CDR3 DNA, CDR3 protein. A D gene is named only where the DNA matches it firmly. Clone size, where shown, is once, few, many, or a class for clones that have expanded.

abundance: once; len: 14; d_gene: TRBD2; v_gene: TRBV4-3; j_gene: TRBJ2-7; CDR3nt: TGCGCCAGCAGCCCGGATAGCGGGGCCTACGAGCAGTACTTC; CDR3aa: CASSPDSGAYEQYF
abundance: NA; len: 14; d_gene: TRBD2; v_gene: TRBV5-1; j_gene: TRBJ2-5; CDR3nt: TGCGCCAGCAGTAGGACTAGCGGGCTAGAGACCCAGTACTTC; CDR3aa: CASSRTSGLETQYF
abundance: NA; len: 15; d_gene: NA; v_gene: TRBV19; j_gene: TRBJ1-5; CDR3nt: TGTGCCAGTAGTATAGCGGGGGGTGACCGTCAGCCCCAGCATTTT; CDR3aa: CASSIAGGDRQPQHF
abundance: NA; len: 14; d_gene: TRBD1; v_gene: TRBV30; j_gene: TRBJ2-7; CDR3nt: TGTGCCCTAGACGGGACAGGGGGCTCCTACGAGCAGTACTTC; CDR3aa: CALDGTGGSYEQYF
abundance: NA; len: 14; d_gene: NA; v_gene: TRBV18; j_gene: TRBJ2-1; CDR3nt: TGTGCCAGCTCAACACCGAGCTCCTACAATGAGCAGTTCTTC; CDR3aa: CASSTPSSYNEQFF
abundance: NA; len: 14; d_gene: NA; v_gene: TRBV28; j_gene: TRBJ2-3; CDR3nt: TGTGCCAGCTCGATGGGGAGTAGAAGAGATACGCAGTATTTT; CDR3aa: CASSMGSRRDTQYF
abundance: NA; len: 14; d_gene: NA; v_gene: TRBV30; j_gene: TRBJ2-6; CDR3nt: TGTGCCTGGGCAAGGGGCTCTGGGGCCAACGTCCTGACTTTC; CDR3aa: CAWARGSGANVLTF
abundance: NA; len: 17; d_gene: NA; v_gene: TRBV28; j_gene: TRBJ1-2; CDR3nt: TGTGCCAGCAGACACCCCTCCGGGACACCGGCAAACTATGGCTACACCTTC; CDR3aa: CASRHPSGTPANYGYTF
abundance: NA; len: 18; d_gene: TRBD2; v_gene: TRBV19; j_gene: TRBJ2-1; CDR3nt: TGTGCCAGTAGTATAGAGACAGGGCCTAGCGGGGGTTACAATGAGCAGTTCTTC; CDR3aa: CASSIETGPSGGYNEQFF
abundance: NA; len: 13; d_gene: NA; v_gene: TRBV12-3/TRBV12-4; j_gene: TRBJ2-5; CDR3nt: TGTGCCAGCAGTCCTACAGGGTTGGAGACCCAGTACTTC; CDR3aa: CASSPTGLETQYF
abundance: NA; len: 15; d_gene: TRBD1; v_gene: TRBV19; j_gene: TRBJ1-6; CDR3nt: TGTGCCAGTAGTCCTCGGACAGGGGATAATTCACCCCTCCACTTT; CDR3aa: CASSPRTGDNSPLHF